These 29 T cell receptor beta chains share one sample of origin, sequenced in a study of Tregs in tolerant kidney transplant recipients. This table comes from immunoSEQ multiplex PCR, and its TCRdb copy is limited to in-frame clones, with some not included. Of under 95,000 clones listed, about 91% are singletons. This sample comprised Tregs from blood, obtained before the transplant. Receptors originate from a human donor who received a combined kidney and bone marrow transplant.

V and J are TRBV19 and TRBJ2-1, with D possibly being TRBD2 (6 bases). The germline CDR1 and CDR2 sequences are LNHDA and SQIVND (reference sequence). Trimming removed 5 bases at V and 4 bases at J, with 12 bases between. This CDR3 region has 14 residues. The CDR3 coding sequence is TGTGCCAGTAGTGGGTGGGAGGTATACAATGAGCAGTTCTTC. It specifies CASSGWEVYNEQFF.

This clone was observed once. The CDR3 coding sequence is TGTGCCAGCACCCGCGGGTCCCCGGGGGGCTACACCTTC. Protein product: CASTRGSPGGYTF. This sequence joins TRBV28 and TRBJ1-2; D is unresolved. Looked up from germline, CDR1 is MDHEN and CDR2 is SYDVKM. The V and J ends lost 7 bases and 8 bases respectively, with 17 bases between them. This CDR3 contains 13 residues.

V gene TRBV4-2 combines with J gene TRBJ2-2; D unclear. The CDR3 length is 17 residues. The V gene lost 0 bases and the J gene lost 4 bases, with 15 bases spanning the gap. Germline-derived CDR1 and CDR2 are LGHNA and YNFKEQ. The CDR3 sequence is CASSQDGKASTTGELFF. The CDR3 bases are TGTGCCAGCAGCCAAGATGGCAAAGCCTCGACCACCGGGGAGCTGTTTTTT.

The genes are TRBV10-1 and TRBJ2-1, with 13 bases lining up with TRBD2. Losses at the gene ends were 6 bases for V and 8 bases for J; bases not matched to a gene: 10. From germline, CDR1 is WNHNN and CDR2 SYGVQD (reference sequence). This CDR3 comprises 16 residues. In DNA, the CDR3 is TGCGCCAGCAGCGGGACTAGCGGGGCAACCGTCCATGAGCAGTTCTTC. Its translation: CASSGTSGATVHEQFF.

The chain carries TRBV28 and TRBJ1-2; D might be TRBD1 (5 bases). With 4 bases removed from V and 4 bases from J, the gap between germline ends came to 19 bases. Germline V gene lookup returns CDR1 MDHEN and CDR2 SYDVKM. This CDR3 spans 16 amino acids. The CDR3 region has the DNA TGTGCCAGCAGTTCAAAAGGGAGTCAGGGTGGCTATGGCTACACCTTC. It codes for CASSSKGSQGGYGYTF.

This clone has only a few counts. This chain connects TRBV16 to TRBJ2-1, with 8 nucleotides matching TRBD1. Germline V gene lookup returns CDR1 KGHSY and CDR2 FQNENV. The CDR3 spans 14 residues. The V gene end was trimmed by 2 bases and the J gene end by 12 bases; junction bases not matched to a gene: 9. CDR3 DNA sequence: TGTGCCAGCAGCCAAAGGGACAGGAATTCTGGGCAGTTCTTC. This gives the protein CASSQRDRNSGQFF.

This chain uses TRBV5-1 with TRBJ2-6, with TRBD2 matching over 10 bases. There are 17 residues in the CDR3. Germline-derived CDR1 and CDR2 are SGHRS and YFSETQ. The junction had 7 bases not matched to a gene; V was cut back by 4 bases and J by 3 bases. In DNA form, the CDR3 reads TGCGCCAGCAGCGCCTCCGGGACTAGCGTTGGGGCCAACGTCCTGACTTTC. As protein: CASSASGTSVGANVLTF. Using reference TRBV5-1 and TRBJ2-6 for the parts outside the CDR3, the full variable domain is KAGVTQTPRYLIKTRGQQVTLSCSPISGHRSVSWYQQTPGQGLQFLFEYFSETQRNKGNFPGRFSGRQFSNSRSEMNVSTLELGDSALYLCASSASGTSVGANVLTFGAGSRLTVL.

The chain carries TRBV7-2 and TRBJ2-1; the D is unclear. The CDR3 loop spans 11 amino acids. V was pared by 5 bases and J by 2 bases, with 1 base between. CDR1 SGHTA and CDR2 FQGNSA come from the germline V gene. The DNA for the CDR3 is TGTGCCAGCAGCCCCTACAATGAGCAGTTCTTC. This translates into CASSPYNEQFF.

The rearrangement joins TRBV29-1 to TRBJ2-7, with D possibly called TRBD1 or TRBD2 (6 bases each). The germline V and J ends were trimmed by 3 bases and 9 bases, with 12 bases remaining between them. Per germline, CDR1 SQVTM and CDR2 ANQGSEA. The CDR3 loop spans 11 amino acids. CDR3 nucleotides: TGCAGCGTTGACCACGGGGGCGGGCAGTACTTC. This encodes CSVDHGGGQYF.

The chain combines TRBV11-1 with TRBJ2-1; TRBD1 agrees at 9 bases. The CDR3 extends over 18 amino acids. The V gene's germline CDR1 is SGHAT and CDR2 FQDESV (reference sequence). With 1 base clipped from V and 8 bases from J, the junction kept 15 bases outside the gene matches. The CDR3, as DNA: TGTGCCAGCAGCTTAGACAGTAGAGGGACAGGGAATGGCGATGAGCAGTTCTTC. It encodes CASSLDSRGTGNGDEQFF.

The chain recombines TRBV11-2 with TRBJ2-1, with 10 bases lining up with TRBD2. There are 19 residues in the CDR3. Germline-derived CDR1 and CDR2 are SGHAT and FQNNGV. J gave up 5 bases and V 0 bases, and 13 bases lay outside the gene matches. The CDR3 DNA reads TGTGCCAGCAGCTTAGATCTACCGATCCTAGCGGGAGCAAACAATGAGCAGTTCTTC. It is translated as CASSLDLPILAGANNEQFF.

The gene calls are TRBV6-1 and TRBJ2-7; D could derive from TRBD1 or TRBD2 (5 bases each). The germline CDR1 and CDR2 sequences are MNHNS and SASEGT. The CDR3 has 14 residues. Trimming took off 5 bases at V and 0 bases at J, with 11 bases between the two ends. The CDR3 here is CASSKWDGSYEQYF. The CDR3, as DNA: TGTGCCAGCAGTAAGTGGGACGGCTCCTACGAGCAGTACTTC.

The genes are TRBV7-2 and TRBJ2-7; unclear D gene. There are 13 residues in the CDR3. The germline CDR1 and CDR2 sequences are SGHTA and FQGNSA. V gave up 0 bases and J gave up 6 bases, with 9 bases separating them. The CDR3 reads CASSLASAREQYF. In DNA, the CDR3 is TGTGCCAGCAGCTTAGCTTCTGCTCGCGAGCAGTACTTC.

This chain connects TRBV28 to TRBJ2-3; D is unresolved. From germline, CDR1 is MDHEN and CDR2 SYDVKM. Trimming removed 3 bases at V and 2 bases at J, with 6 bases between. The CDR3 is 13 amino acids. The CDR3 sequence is CASSFPTTDTQYF. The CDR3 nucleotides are TGTGCCAGCAGTTTCCCGACCACAGATACGCAGTATTTT.

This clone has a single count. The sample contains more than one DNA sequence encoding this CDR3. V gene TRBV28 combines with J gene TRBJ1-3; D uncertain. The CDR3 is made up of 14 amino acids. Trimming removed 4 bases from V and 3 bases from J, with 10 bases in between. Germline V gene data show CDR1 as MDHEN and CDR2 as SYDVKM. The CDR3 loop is CASSSLLGGNTIYF. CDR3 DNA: TGTGCCAGCAGTTCACTCCTGGGTGGAAACACCATATATTTT.

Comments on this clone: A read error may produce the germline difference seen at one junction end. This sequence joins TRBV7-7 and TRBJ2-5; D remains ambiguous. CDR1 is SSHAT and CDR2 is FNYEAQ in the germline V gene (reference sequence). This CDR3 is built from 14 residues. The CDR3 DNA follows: TGTGCTAGCAGCCCGGAGCCGTCTGGGGAGACCCAGTACTTC. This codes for CASSPEPSGETQYF.

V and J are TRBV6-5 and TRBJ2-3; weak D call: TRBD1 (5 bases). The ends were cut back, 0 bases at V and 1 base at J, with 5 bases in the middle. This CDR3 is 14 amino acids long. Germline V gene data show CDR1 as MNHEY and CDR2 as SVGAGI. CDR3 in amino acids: CASSYSTGTDTQYF. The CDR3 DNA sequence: TGTGCCAGCAGTTACTCGACAGGCACAGATACGCAGTATTTT.

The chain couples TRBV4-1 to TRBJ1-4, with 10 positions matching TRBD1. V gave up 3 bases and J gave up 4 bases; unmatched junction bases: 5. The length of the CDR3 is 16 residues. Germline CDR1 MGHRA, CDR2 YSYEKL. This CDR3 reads CASSQRQGADNEKLFF. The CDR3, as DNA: TGCGCCAGCAGCCAGCGACAGGGGGCGGATAATGAAAAACTGTTTTTT.

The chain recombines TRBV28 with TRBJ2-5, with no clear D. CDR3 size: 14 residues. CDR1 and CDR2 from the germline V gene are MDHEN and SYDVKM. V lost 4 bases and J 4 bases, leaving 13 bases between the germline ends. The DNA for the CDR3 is TGTGCCAGCAGTTCCCAGCCTTTACTAGAGACCCAGTACTTC. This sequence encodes CASSSQPLLETQYF.

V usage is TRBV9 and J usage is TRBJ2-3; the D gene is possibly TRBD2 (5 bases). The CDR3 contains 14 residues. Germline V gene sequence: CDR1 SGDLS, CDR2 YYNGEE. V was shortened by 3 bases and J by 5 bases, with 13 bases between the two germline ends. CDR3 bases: TGTGCCAGCAGCGACCGAGCGGCCCAAGATACGCAGTATTTT. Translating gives CASSDRAAQDTQYF.

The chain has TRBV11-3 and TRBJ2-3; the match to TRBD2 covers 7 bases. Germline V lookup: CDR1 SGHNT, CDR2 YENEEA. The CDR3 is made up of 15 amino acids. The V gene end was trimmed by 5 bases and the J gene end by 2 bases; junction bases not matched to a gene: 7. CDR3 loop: CASSPGLGPTDTQYF. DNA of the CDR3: TGTGCCAGCAGCCCCGGACTAGGGCCCACAGATACGCAGTATTTT.

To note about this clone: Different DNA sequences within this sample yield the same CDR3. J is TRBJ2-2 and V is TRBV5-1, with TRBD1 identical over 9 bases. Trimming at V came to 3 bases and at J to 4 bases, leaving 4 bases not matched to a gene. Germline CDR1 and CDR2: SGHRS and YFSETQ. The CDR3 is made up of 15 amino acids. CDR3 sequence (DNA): TGCGCCAGCAGCTGGACAGGGGTGGGCACCGGGGAGCTGTTTTTT. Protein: CASSWTGVGTGELFF.

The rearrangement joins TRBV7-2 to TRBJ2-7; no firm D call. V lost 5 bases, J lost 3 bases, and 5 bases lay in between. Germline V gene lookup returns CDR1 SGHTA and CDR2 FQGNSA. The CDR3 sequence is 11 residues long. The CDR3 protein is CASSPHYEQYF. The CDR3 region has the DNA TGTGCCAGCAGCCCCCACTACGAGCAGTACTTC.

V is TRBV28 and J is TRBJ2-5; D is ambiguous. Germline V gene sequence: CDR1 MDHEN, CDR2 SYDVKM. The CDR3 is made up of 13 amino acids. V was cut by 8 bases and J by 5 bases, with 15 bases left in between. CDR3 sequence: CASGPPGRETQYF. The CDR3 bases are TGTGCCAGCGGACCGCCCGGAAGGGAGACCCAGTACTTC.

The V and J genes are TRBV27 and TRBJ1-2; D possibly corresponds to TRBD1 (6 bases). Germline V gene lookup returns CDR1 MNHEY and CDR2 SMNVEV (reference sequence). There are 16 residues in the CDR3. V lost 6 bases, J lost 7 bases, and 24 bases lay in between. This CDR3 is CASRKNTGNPFGGYTF. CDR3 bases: TGTGCCAGCAGGAAAAACACAGGGAACCCCTTCGGTGGCTACACCTTC.

The CDR3 spells CASSIVGYEQYF. CDR3 coding DNA: TGTGCCAGTAGTATAGTAGGCTACGAGCAGTACTTC. The chain is built from TRBV19 and TRBJ2-7; D unresolved. CDR1 LNHDA and CDR2 SQIVND come from the germline V gene (reference sequence). V was pared by 1 base and J by 3 bases, with 4 bases between. The CDR3 runs 12 residues.

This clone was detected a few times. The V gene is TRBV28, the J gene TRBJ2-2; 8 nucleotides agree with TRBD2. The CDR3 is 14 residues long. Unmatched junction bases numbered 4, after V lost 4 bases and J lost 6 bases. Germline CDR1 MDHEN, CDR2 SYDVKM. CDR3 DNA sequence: TGTGCCAGCAGTTGGACAGCGGGGGCCGGGGAGCTGTTTTTT. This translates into CASSWTAGAGELFF.

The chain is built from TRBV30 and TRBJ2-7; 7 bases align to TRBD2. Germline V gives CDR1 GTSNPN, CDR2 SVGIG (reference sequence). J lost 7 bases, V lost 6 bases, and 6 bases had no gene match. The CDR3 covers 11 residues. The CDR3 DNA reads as TGTGCCTGTGTAGCGGGTGTAGAGCAGTACTTC. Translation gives CACVAGVEQYF. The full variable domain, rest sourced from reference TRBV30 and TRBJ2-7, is SQTIHQWPATLVQPVGSPLSLECTVEGTSNPNLYWYRQAAGRGLQLLFYSVGIGQISSEVPQNLSASRPQDRQFILSSKKLLLSDSGFYLCACVAGVEQYFGPGTRLTVT.

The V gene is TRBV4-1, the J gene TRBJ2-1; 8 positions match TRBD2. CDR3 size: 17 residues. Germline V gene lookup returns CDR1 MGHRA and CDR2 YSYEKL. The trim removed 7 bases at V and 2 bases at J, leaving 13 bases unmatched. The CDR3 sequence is CASNHLSTSETYNEQFF. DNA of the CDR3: TGCGCCAGCAACCACCTCTCGACTAGCGAAACCTACAATGAGCAGTTCTTC.